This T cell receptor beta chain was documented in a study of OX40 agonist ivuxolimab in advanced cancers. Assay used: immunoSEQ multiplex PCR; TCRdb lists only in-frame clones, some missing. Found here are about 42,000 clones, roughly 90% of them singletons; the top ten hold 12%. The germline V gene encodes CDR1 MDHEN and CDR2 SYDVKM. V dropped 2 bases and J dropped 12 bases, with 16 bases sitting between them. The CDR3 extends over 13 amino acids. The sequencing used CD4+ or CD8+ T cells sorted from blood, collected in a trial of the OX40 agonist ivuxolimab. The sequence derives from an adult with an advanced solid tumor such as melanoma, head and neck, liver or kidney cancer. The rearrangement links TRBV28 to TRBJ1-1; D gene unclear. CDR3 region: CASSLRPLGESFF. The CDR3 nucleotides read TGTGCCAGCAGTTTACGTCCCCTCGGGGAATCTTTCTTT.